A selection of T cell receptor beta chains follows, all from one sample in a study of CD8 T cells in Susac syndrome. TCRdb independently ran MiXCR on the immunoSEQ multiplex PCR reads; one entry per CDR3 protein. The sample consists of about 400,000 distinct CDR3 sequences, approximately 85% of them appearing once. Sequencing was performed on CD8+ T cells from PBMCs. The receptors were gathered from a human donor with multiple sclerosis. CDR3s include the opening cysteine and the closing phenylalanine or tryptophan. D genes are given only for firm matches. Clone size is not always given. Where it is, it says once, few, many or a class for expanded clones.

D gene: TRBD2; J gene: TRBJ2-3; clone size: .; V gene: TRBV5-1; CDR3 protein: CASSLALRGTPQYF; CDR3 DNA: TGCGCCAGCAGCTTGGCTCTGCGGGGGACGCCGCAGTATTTT
D gene: .; J gene: TRBJ1-2; clone size: once; V gene: TRBV9; CDR3 protein: CASSPQPPGSKGYTF; CDR3 DNA: TGTGCCAGCAGCCCACAACCGCCGGGCAGTAAAGGCTACACCTTC
D gene: TRBD2; J gene: TRBJ2-1; clone size: .; V gene: TRBV7-6; CDR3 protein: CASSFLAGLSSYNEQFF; CDR3 DNA: TGTGCCAGCAGCTTTCTAGCGGGTCTAAGCTCCTACAATGAGCAGTTCTTC
D gene: TRBD2; J gene: TRBJ2-2; clone size: .; V gene: TRBV14; CDR3 protein: CASSRRLAGVGELFF; CDR3 DNA: TGTGCCAGCAGCCGGCGACTAGCGGGAGTTGGGGAGCTGTTTTTT
D gene: .; J gene: TRBJ2-1; clone size: .; V gene: TRBV10-3; CDR3 protein: CAISNDFSYNEQFF; CDR3 DNA: TGTGCCATCAGTAACGATTTCTCCTACAATGAGCAGTTCTTC
D gene: .; J gene: TRBJ2-7; clone size: .; V gene: TRBV4-1; CDR3 protein: CASSQGGSEQYF; CDR3 DNA: TGTGCCAGCAGCCAAGGTGGCAGCGAGCAGTACTTC
D gene: .; J gene: TRBJ2-7; clone size: few; V gene: TRBV5-8; CDR3 protein: CASSKGPSLSSYEQYF; CDR3 DNA: TGTGCCAGCAGCAAGGGACCATCTTTATCCTCCTACGAGCAGTACTTC
D gene: .; J gene: TRBJ2-1; clone size: .; V gene: TRBV28; CDR3 protein: CASSLLAQSSYNEQFF; CDR3 DNA: TGTGCCAGCAGTTTACTAGCGCAGAGCTCCTACAATGAGCAGTTCTTC
D gene: .; J gene: TRBJ2-2; clone size: .; V gene: TRBV4-1; CDR3 protein: CASSRDRGSGELFF; CDR3 DNA: TGCGCCAGCAGCCGAGATAGGGGGTCCGGGGAGCTGTTTTTT
D gene: .; J gene: TRBJ1-1; clone size: .; V gene: TRBV12-3/TRBV12-4; CDR3 protein: CASSLGQDAFF; CDR3 DNA: TGTGCCAGCAGTTTGGGGCAGGATGCTTTCTTT
D gene: .; J gene: TRBJ2-1; clone size: .; V gene: TRBV30; CDR3 protein: CAWRERSIEFASEQFF; CDR3 DNA: TGTGCCTGGAGGGAAAGGTCTATTGAGTTTGCTAGTGAGCAGTTCTTC
D gene: .; J gene: TRBJ2-7; clone size: .; V gene: TRBV6-6; CDR3 protein: CASGTDRAYEQYF; CDR3 DNA: TGTGCCAGCGGTACGGACAGAGCCTACGAGCAGTACTTC
D gene: TRBD1; J gene: TRBJ2-3; clone size: once; V gene: TRBV6-5; CDR3 protein: CASRSPGQSTDTQYF; CDR3 DNA: TGTGCCAGCAGAAGCCCGGGACAGAGCACAGATACGCAGTATTTT
D gene: .; J gene: TRBJ2-7; clone size: few; V gene: TRBV4-1; CDR3 protein: CASSQTQGLGIHEQYF; CDR3 DNA: TGCGCCAGCAGCCAGACACAGGGACTCGGTATCCACGAGCAGTACTTC
D gene: TRBD1; J gene: TRBJ1-1; clone size: .; V gene: TRBV2; CDR3 protein: CASRKTGQTDAEAFF; CDR3 DNA: TGTGCCAGCCGTAAAACGGGACAGACAGATGCTGAAGCTTTCTTT
D gene: .; J gene: TRBJ2-7; clone size: .; V gene: TRBV6-1; CDR3 protein: CASSEAGVSSYEQYF; CDR3 DNA: TGTGCCAGCAGTGAGGCAGGGGTCAGCTCCTACGAGCAGTACTTC
D gene: TRBD2; J gene: TRBJ2-1; clone size: .; V gene: TRBV7-2; CDR3 protein: CASSSLTSGDRSYNEQFF; CDR3 DNA: TGTGCCAGCAGCTCCCTTACTAGCGGGGATCGCTCCTACAATGAGCAGTTCTTC
D gene: .; J gene: TRBJ2-7; clone size: few; V gene: TRBV4-2; CDR3 protein: CASSQAAGEFNEQYF; CDR3 DNA: TGTGCCAGCAGCCAAGCCGCAGGGGAGTTCAACGAGCAGTACTTC
D gene: TRBD2; J gene: TRBJ2-3; clone size: .; V gene: TRBV27; CDR3 protein: CASGRGGLDTQYF; CDR3 DNA: TGTGCCAGCGGCCGGGGGGGCTTAGATACGCAGTATTTT
D gene: TRBD1; J gene: TRBJ2-1; clone size: .; V gene: TRBV4-1; CDR3 protein: CASSQGAPGQIYNEQFF; CDR3 DNA: TGCGCCAGCAGCCAAGGGGCACCGGGACAGATTTACAATGAGCAGTTCTTC
D gene: .; J gene: TRBJ2-1; clone size: .; V gene: TRBV6-5; CDR3 protein: CASSLPKRGSSYNEQFF; CDR3 DNA: TGTGCCAGCAGTCTACCGAAAAGAGGGAGCTCCTACAATGAGCAGTTCTTC
D gene: TRBD2; J gene: TRBJ2-5; clone size: .; V gene: TRBV5-4; CDR3 protein: CASSLLVREGLETQYF; CDR3 DNA: TGTGCCAGCAGCTTGTTAGTTCGGGAGGGCCTGGAGACCCAGTACTTC
D gene: TRBD2; J gene: TRBJ2-1; clone size: once; V gene: TRBV20-1; CDR3 protein: CSAGLAGVRANEQFF; CDR3 DNA: TGCAGTGCGGGACTAGCGGGAGTCAGGGCCAATGAGCAGTTCTTC
D gene: TRBD2; J gene: TRBJ2-3; clone size: .; V gene: TRBV7-9; CDR3 protein: CASSAGRGGLPDTQYF; CDR3 DNA: TGTGCCAGCAGCGCCGGGCGGGGGGGCCTACCAGATACGCAGTATTTT
D gene: .; J gene: TRBJ2-1; clone size: .; V gene: TRBV5-1; CDR3 protein: CASRTGGDEQFF; CDR3 DNA: TGCGCCAGCAGGACCGGGGGTGATGAGCAGTTCTTC
D gene: TRBD1; J gene: TRBJ2-1; clone size: .; V gene: TRBV27; CDR3 protein: CAVQGGGNEQFF; CDR3 DNA: TGTGCCGTACAGGGGGGTGGCAATGAGCAGTTCTTC
D gene: .; J gene: TRBJ2-7; clone size: .; V gene: TRBV27; CDR3 protein: CASSSLSGHIYEQYF; CDR3 DNA: TGTGCCAGCAGTTCCCTCTCGGGACACATCTACGAGCAGTACTTC
D gene: .; J gene: TRBJ1-5; clone size: .; V gene: TRBV27; CDR3 protein: CASNGFGYSNQPQHF; CDR3 DNA: TGTGCCAGCAATGGCTTCGGATATAGCAATCAGCCCCAGCATTTT
D gene: .; J gene: TRBJ1-5; clone size: .; V gene: TRBV20-1; CDR3 protein: CSARTGVLTGNNQPQHF; CDR3 DNA: TGCAGTGCTAGAACCGGGGTATTGACAGGTAACAATCAGCCCCAGCATTTT
D gene: TRBD1; J gene: TRBJ1-5; clone size: once; V gene: TRBV24-1; CDR3 protein: CATSDLCRQGIPQPQHF; CDR3 DNA: TGTGCCACCAGTGATTTGTGTCGACAGGGGATCCCTCAGCCCCAGCATTTT
D gene: TRBD1; J gene: TRBJ1-1; clone size: .; V gene: TRBV7-8; CDR3 protein: CASSLGDSGTEAFF; CDR3 DNA: TGTGCCAGCAGCTTAGGGGACAGCGGCACTGAAGCTTTCTTT
D gene: .; J gene: TRBJ2-7; clone size: few; V gene: TRBV4-1; CDR3 protein: CASSQVLGYEQYF; CDR3 DNA: TGCGCCAGCAGCCAGGTTTTGGGCTACGAGCAGTACTTC
D gene: .; J gene: TRBJ2-1; clone size: .; V gene: TRBV12-3/TRBV12-4; CDR3 protein: CASTPSRDEQFF; CDR3 DNA: TGTGCCAGCACCCCATCCCGGGATGAGCAGTTCTTC
D gene: .; J gene: TRBJ2-5; clone size: .; V gene: TRBV5-4; CDR3 protein: CASSFSTESQETQYF; CDR3 DNA: TGTGCCAGCAGCTTTTCAACAGAAAGTCAAGAGACCCAGTACTTC
D gene: .; J gene: TRBJ2-1; clone size: few; V gene: TRBV27; CDR3 protein: CASSFLGQSYNEQFF; CDR3 DNA: TGTGCCAGCAGTTTTCTAGGACAGTCCTACAATGAGCAGTTCTTC
D gene: .; J gene: TRBJ1-1; clone size: .; V gene: TRBV11-2; CDR3 protein: CASSLHLATAFF; CDR3 DNA: TGTGCCAGCAGCTTACACTTAGCGACGGCTTTCTTT
D gene: TRBD2; J gene: TRBJ2-5; clone size: .; V gene: TRBV11-2; CDR3 protein: CASGGAEETQYF; CDR3 DNA: TGTGCCTCCGGGGGGGCGGAGGAGACCCAGTACTTC
D gene: .; J gene: TRBJ2-1; clone size: .; V gene: TRBV7-9; CDR3 protein: CASGGKGSYNEQFF; CDR3 DNA: TGTGCCAGCGGTGGAAAGGGCTCCTACAATGAGCAGTTCTTC
D gene: .; J gene: TRBJ2-7; clone size: .; V gene: TRBV15; CDR3 protein: CATSRADRSGYEQYF; CDR3 DNA: TGTGCCACCAGCAGAGCCGACAGGTCCGGCTACGAGCAGTACTTC
D gene: TRBD2; J gene: TRBJ2-5; clone size: .; V gene: TRBV3-1; CDR3 protein: CASSQDLLAGAQETQYF; CDR3 DNA: TGTGCCAGCAGCCAAGATCTCCTAGCGGGAGCACAAGAGACCCAGTACTTC
D gene: TRBD2; J gene: TRBJ2-7; clone size: .; V gene: TRBV20-1; CDR3 protein: CSAGERETTYEQYF; CDR3 DNA: TGCAGTGCTGGGGAGCGGGAGACCACCTACGAGCAGTACTTC
D gene: TRBD2; J gene: TRBJ2-7; clone size: .; V gene: TRBV30; CDR3 protein: CALRGSSGRGFYEQYF; CDR3 DNA: TGTGCCTTGAGAGGTTCTAGCGGGAGAGGGTTTTACGAGCAGTACTTC
D gene: .; J gene: TRBJ1-1; clone size: .; V gene: TRBV6-6; CDR3 protein: CASSWGVVDGATEAFF; CDR3 DNA: TGTGCCAGCAGTTGGGGGGTGGTGGACGGTGCCACTGAAGCTTTCTTT
D gene: .; J gene: TRBJ2-3; clone size: .; V gene: TRBV29-1; CDR3 protein: CSVRQTDTQYF; CDR3 DNA: TGCAGCGTTCGACAGACAGATACGCAGTATTTT
D gene: TRBD1; J gene: TRBJ2-6; clone size: .; V gene: TRBV7-6; CDR3 protein: CASSSAGTGTSGANVLTF; CDR3 DNA: TGTGCCAGCAGCTCGGCCGGGACAGGGACCTCTGGGGCCAACGTCCTGACTTTC
D gene: .; J gene: TRBJ2-5; clone size: .; V gene: TRBV5-4; CDR3 protein: CASSLPGAETQYF; CDR3 DNA: TGTGCCAGCAGCCTCCCAGGGGCGGAGACCCAGTACTTC
D gene: .; J gene: TRBJ1-2; clone size: few; V gene: TRBV6-5; CDR3 protein: CASSYHGSPSNYGYTF; CDR3 DNA: TGTGCCAGTAGTTACCATGGGTCGCCTTCTAACTATGGCTACACCTTC
D gene: .; J gene: TRBJ1-1; clone size: .; V gene: TRBV4-1; CDR3 protein: CASSQLAAHTEAFF; CDR3 DNA: TGCGCCAGCAGCCAACTGGCGGCCCACACTGAAGCTTTCTTT
D gene: TRBD2; J gene: TRBJ2-4; clone size: .; V gene: TRBV4-1; CDR3 protein: CASSQERGGNIQYF; CDR3 DNA: TGCGCCAGCAGCCAAGAACGCGGGGGGAACATTCAGTACTTC
D gene: .; J gene: TRBJ1-1; clone size: .; V gene: TRBV28; CDR3 protein: CASSLGRVLNTEAFF; CDR3 DNA: TGTGCCAGCAGTTTGGGCAGGGTATTGAACACTGAAGCTTTCTTT